Listed below are T cell receptor beta chains from one sample, sequenced in a study of breast tumors, draining lymph nodes, adjacent tissues. TCRdb ran MiXCR on the multiplex PCR reads and lists one entry per CDR3 protein. This table has 25,000 or so distinct CDR3 sequences, around 68% appearing once. The sample consisted of tumor-adjacent breast tissue. These receptors were obtained from a female donor with breast cancer. Some clones in this sample may be carry-over from other donors' samples. CDR3s include the opening cysteine and the closing phenylalanine or tryptophan. The D gene is left open where the match is weak. The size field is filled for only some rows; it gives once, few, many or a size class.

clone_size: NA; v_call: TRBV3-1; d_call: NA; j_call: TRBJ2-5; cdr3_length: 13; cdr3_aa: CASSREGGETQYF; cdr3_nt: TGTGCCAGCAGCCGAGAAGGGGGAGAGACCCAGTACTTC
clone_size: NA; v_call: TRBV14; d_call: NA; j_call: TRBJ2-7; cdr3_length: 15; cdr3_aa: CASSLRQESSYEQYF; cdr3_nt: TGTGCCAGCAGCCTAAGACAGGAAAGCTCCTACGAGCAGTACTTC
clone_size: NA; v_call: TRBV29-1; d_call: TRBD1; j_call: TRBJ2-4; cdr3_length: 12; cdr3_aa: CSIRDRGSIQYF; cdr3_nt: TGCAGCATCCGGGACAGGGGTAGCATTCAGTACTTC
clone_size: NA; v_call: TRBV19; d_call: TRBD1; j_call: TRBJ1-5; cdr3_length: 16; cdr3_aa: CASSQQGAGVNQPQHF; cdr3_nt: TGTGCCAGTAGCCAACAGGGGGCGGGAGTCAATCAGCCCCAGCATTTT
clone_size: NA; v_call: TRBV12-3/TRBV12-4; d_call: TRBD2; j_call: TRBJ2-3; cdr3_length: 16; cdr3_aa: CASSSPAGAPTDTQYF; cdr3_nt: TGTGCCAGCAGTTCACCCGCGGGAGCACCCACAGATACGCAGTATTTT
clone_size: few; v_call: TRBV28; d_call: NA; j_call: TRBJ2-5; cdr3_length: 13; cdr3_aa: CASSFTPRGTQYF; cdr3_nt: TGTGCCAGCAGTTTCACCCCCCGGGGGACCCAGTACTTC
clone_size: NA; v_call: TRBV28; d_call: NA; j_call: TRBJ2-7; cdr3_length: 10; cdr3_aa: CASSLYEQYF; cdr3_nt: TGTGCCAGCAGTTTATACGAGCAGTACTTC
clone_size: NA; v_call: TRBV4-2; d_call: TRBD2; j_call: TRBJ2-7; cdr3_length: 18; cdr3_aa: CASSQGVTRGSTGYEQYF; cdr3_nt: TGTGCCAGCAGCCAAGGGGTGACTCGCGGGAGCACCGGTTACGAGCAGTACTTC
clone_size: few; v_call: TRBV7-9; d_call: NA; j_call: TRBJ2-1; cdr3_length: 13; cdr3_aa: CASSSGEEAGQFF; cdr3_nt: TGTGCCAGCAGCTCCGGGGAGGAGGCAGGACAGTTCTTC
clone_size: NA; v_call: TRBV10-1; d_call: NA; j_call: TRBJ2-2; cdr3_length: 15; cdr3_aa: CASSEDSANTGELFF; cdr3_nt: TGCGCCAGCAGTGAGGATAGCGCGAACACCGGGGAGCTGTTCTTT
clone_size: NA; v_call: TRBV5-4; d_call: TRBD2; j_call: TRBJ2-1; cdr3_length: 16; cdr3_aa: CASSLGRQREVDEQFF; cdr3_nt: TGTGCCAGCAGCCTGGGCCGCCAGCGGGAGGTAGATGAGCAGTTCTTC
clone_size: NA; v_call: TRBV3-1; d_call: NA; j_call: TRBJ1-6; cdr3_length: 15; cdr3_aa: CASSQDPGSISPLHF; cdr3_nt: TGTGCCAGCAGCCAAGACCCAGGGTCGATTTCACCCCTCCACTTT
clone_size: few; v_call: TRBV5-1; d_call: TRBD2; j_call: TRBJ2-1; cdr3_length: 17; cdr3_aa: CASSLAPQREGYNEQFF; cdr3_nt: TGCGCCAGCAGCTTGGCCCCCCAGCGGGAGGGCTACAATGAGCAGTTCTTC
clone_size: many; v_call: TRBV6-1; d_call: NA; j_call: TRBJ2-7; cdr3_length: 13; cdr3_aa: CASSRGPAYEQYF; cdr3_nt: TGTGCCAGCAGTCGGGGACCAGCCTACGAGCAGTACTTC
clone_size: NA; v_call: TRBV29-1; d_call: TRBD1; j_call: TRBJ2-1; cdr3_length: 15; cdr3_aa: CSVENPGQGNNEQFF; cdr3_nt: TGCAGCGTCGAAAACCCGGGACAGGGAAACAATGAGCAGTTCTTC
clone_size: NA; v_call: TRBV7-2; d_call: NA; j_call: TRBJ2-3; cdr3_length: 13; cdr3_aa: CASSPVLRGTQYF; cdr3_nt: TGTGCCAGCAGCCCCGTGCTACGTGGTACGCAGTATTTT
clone_size: NA; v_call: TRBV7-6; d_call: TRBD2; j_call: TRBJ2-1; cdr3_length: 13; cdr3_aa: CASISGRDNEQFF; cdr3_nt: TGTGCCAGCATTAGCGGGAGGGACAATGAGCAGTTCTTC
clone_size: NA; v_call: TRBV20-1; d_call: NA; j_call: TRBJ2-5; cdr3_length: 13; cdr3_aa: CSARPPGLETQYF; cdr3_nt: TGCAGTGCTAGACCTCCTGGCTTGGAGACCCAGTACTTC
clone_size: medium-sized; v_call: TRBV6-2/TRBV6-3; d_call: NA; j_call: TRBJ2-7; cdr3_length: 13; cdr3_aa: CASRYGVGSEQYF; cdr3_nt: TGTGCCAGCAGGTATGGAGTAGGATCCGAGCAGTACTTC
clone_size: NA; v_call: TRBV20-1; d_call: TRBD2; j_call: TRBJ2-5; cdr3_length: 15; cdr3_aa: CSAYPVAGAQETQYF; cdr3_nt: TGCAGTGCTTACCCGGTGGCGGGAGCTCAAGAGACCCAGTACTTC
clone_size: NA; v_call: TRBV30; d_call: NA; j_call: TRBJ2-7; cdr3_length: 14; cdr3_aa: CAWSVGNGPMEQYF; cdr3_nt: TGTGCCTGGAGTGTAGGTAACGGCCCCATGGAGCAGTACTTC
clone_size: once; v_call: TRBV20-1; d_call: NA; j_call: TRBJ2-5; cdr3_length: 14; cdr3_aa: CSASQLEIQETQYF; cdr3_nt: TGCAGTGCTAGCCAACTAGAGATCCAAGAGACCCAGTACTTC
clone_size: NA; v_call: TRBV5-1; d_call: NA; j_call: TRBJ2-3; cdr3_length: 15; cdr3_aa: CASSTDRTSTDTQYF; cdr3_nt: TGCGCCAGCAGCACAGACAGGACGAGCACAGATACGCAGTATTTT
clone_size: NA; v_call: TRBV10-2; d_call: NA; j_call: TRBJ1-5; cdr3_length: 13; cdr3_aa: CASTQGGNQPQHF; cdr3_nt: TGCGCCAGCACCCAGGGCGGCAATCAGCCCCAGCATTTT
clone_size: NA; v_call: TRBV5-1; d_call: TRBD1; j_call: TRBJ1-6; cdr3_length: 14; cdr3_aa: CASSPGQLNSPLHF; cdr3_nt: TGCGCCAGCAGCCCGGGACAGCTTAATTCACCCCTCCACTTT
clone_size: few; v_call: TRBV5-1; d_call: TRBD2; j_call: TRBJ2-7; cdr3_length: 17; cdr3_aa: CASSWALAGEESYEQYF; cdr3_nt: TGCGCCAGCAGCTGGGCCTTAGCGGGGGAGGAATCCTACGAGCAGTACTTC
clone_size: many; v_call: TRBV7-3; d_call: TRBD2; j_call: TRBJ2-2; cdr3_length: 14; cdr3_aa: CASSSGLAPGELFF; cdr3_nt: TGTGCCAGCAGCAGTGGACTAGCCCCCGGGGAGCTGTTTTTT
clone_size: once; v_call: TRBV9; d_call: TRBD1; j_call: TRBJ2-1; cdr3_length: 15; cdr3_aa: CASSVGQGLLDEQFF; cdr3_nt: TGTGCCAGCAGCGTCGGACAGGGATTATTGGATGAGCAGTTCTTC
clone_size: once; v_call: TRBV19; d_call: TRBD1; j_call: TRBJ1-5; cdr3_length: 14; cdr3_aa: CASRGQGGNQPQHF; cdr3_nt: TGTGCCAGTAGGGGACAGGGGGGCAATCAGCCCCAGCATTTT